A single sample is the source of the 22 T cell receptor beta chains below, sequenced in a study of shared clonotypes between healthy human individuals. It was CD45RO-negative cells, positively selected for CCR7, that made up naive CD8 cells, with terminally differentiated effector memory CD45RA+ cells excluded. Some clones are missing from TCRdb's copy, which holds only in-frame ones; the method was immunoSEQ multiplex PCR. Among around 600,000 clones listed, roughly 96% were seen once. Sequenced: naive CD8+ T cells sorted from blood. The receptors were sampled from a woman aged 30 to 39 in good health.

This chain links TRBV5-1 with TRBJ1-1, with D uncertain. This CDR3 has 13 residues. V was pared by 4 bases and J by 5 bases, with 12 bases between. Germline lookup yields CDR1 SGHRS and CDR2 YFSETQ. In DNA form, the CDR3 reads TGCGCCAGCAGCCTGGGGAAAGGGACTGAAGCTTTCTTT. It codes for CASSLGKGTEAFF.

The CDR3 DNA follows: TGTGCCAGCAGCCCAACATGGGGAACTGGGGCCAACGTCCTGACTTTC. Amino acid sequence: CASSPTWGTGANVLTF. This chain joins TRBV5-6 and TRBJ2-6, with D unclear. The germline V and J ends were trimmed by 4 bases and 2 bases, with 13 bases remaining between them. The germline V gene has CDR1 SGHDT and CDR2 YYEEEE. The CDR3 has 16 residues.

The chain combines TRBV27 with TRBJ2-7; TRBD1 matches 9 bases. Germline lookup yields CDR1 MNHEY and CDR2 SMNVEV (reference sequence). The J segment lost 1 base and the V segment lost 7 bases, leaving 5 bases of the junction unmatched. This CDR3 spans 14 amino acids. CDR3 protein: CASTGQGPSYEQYF. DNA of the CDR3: TGTGCCAGCACTGGACAGGGGCCGTCCTACGAGCAGTACTTC.

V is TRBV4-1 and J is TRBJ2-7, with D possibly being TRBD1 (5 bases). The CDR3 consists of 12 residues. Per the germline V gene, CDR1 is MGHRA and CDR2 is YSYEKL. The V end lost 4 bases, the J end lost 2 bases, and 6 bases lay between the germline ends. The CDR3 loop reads CASSPDTYEQYF. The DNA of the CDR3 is TGCGCCAGCAGCCCGGACACCTACGAGCAGTACTTC.

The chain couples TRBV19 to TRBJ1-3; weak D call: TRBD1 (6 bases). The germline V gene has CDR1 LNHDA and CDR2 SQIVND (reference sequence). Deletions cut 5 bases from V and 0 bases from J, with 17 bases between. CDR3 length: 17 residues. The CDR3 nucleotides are TGTGCCAGTAGTCCAAGTGGAGGGGGAGCCTCTGGAAACACCATATATTTT. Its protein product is CASSPSGGGASGNTIYF. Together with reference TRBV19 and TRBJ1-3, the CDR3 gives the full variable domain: DGGITQSPKYLFRKEGQNVTLSCEQNLNHDAMYWYRQDPGQGLRLIYYSQIVNDFQKGDIAEGYSVSREKKESFPLTVTSAQKNPTAFYLCASSPSGGGASGNTIYFGEGSWLTVV.

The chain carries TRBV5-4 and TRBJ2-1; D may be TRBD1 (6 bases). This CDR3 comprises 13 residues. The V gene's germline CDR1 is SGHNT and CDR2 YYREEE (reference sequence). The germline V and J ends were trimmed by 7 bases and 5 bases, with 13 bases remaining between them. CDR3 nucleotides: TGTGCCAGCGGTTCAGGGGACCACAATGAGCAGTTCTTC. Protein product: CASGSGDHNEQFF.

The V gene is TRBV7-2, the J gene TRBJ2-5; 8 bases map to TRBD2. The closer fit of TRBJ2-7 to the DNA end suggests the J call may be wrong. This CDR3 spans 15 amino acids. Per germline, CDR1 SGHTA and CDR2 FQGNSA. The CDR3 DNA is TGTGCCAGCAGCTTTTTTACTAGCGGAACCTACGAGCAGTACTTC. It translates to CASSFFTSGTYEQYF.

For the CDR3, the DNA is TGTGCCAGCAGCCAAGATCACAGGACGCGGGGCTACACCTTC. Protein product: CASSQDHRTRGYTF. The genes are TRBV14 and TRBJ1-2; weak D call: TRBD1 (5 bases). Germline lookup yields CDR1 SGHDN and CDR2 FVKESK. Between the trimmed V and J ends, which lost 0 bases and 8 bases, there was a span of 13 bases. There are 14 residues in the CDR3.

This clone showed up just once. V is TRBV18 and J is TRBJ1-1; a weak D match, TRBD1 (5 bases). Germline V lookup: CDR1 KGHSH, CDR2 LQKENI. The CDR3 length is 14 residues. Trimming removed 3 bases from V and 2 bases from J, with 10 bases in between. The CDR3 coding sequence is TGTGCCAGCTCACCGGACAAAAGTAACACTGAAGCTTTCTTT. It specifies CASSPDKSNTEAFF. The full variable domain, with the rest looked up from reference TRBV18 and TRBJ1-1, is NAGVMQNPRHLVRRRGQEARLRCSPMKGHSHVYWYRQLPEEGLKFMVYLQKENIIDESGMPKERFSAEFPKEGPSILRIQQVVRGDSAAYFCASSPDKSNTEAFFGQGTRLTVV.

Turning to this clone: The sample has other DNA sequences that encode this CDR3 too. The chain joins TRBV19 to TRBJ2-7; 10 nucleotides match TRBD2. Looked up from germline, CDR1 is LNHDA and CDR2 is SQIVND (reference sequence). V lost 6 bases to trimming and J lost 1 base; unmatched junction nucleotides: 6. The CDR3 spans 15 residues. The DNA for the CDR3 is TGTGCCAGTAGCGTCCTAGCGGGGGAGTCCTACGAGCAGTACTTC. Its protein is CASSVLAGESYEQYF.

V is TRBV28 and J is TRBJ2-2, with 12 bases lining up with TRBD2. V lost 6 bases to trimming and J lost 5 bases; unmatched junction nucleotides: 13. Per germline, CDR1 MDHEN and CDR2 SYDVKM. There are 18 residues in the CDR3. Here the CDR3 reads CASRQPFLAGGPTGELFF. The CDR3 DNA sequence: TGTGCCAGCAGACAACCCTTCCTAGCGGGAGGGCCAACCGGGGAGCTGTTTTTT. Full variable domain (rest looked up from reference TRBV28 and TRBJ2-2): DVKVTQSSRYLVKRTGEKVFLECVQDMDHENMFWYRQDPGLGLRLIYFSYDVKMKEKGDIPEGYSVSREKKERFSLILESASTNQTSMYLCASRQPFLAGGPTGELFFGEGSRLTVL.

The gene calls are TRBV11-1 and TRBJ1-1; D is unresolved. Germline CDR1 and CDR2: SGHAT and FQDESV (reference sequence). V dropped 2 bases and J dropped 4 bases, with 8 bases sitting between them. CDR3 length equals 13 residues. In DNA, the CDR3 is TGTGCCAGCAGCTTAATCTCGGGCACTGAAGCTTTCTTT. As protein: CASSLISGTEAFF. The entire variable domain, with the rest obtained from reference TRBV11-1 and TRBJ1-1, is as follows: EAEVAQSPRYKITEKSQAVAFWCDPISGHATLYWYRQILGQGPELLVQFQDESVVDDSQLPKDRFSAERLKGVDSTLKIQPAELGDSAMYLCASSLISGTEAFFGQGTRLTVV.

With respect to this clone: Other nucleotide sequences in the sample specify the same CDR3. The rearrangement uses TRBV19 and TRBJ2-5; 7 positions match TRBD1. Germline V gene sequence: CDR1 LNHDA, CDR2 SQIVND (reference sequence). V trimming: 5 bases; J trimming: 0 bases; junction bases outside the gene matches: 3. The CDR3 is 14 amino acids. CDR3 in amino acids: CASSPDRDQETQYF. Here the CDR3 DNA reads TGTGCCAGTAGTCCCGACAGGGACCAAGAGACCCAGTACTTC.

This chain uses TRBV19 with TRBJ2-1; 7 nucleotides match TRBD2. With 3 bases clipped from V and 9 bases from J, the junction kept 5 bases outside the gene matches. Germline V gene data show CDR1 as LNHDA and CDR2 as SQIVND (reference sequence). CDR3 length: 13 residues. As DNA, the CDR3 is TGTGCCAGTAGTATTTCTTCGGGGGGTGAGCAGTTCTTC. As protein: CASSISSGGEQFF. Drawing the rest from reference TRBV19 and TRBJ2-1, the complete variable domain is DGGITQSPKYLFRKEGQNVTLSCEQNLNHDAMYWYRQDPGQGLRLIYYSQIVNDFQKGDIAEGYSVSREKKESFPLTVTSAQKNPTAFYLCASSISSGGEQFFGPGTRLTVL.

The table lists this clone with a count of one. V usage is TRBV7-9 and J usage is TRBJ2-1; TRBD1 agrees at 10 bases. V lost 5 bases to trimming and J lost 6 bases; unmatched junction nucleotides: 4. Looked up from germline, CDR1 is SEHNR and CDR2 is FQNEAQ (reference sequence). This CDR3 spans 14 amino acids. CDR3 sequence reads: CASSLDRGVNEQFF. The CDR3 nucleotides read TGTGCCAGCAGCCTGGACAGGGGGGTCAATGAGCAGTTCTTC.

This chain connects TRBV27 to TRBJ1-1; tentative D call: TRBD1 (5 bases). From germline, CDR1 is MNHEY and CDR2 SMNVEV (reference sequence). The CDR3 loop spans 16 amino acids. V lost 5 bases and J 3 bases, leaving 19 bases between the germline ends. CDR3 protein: CASSTKIPGEDTEAFF. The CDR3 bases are TGTGCCAGCAGTACCAAAATCCCGGGGGAGGACACTGAAGCTTTCTTT.

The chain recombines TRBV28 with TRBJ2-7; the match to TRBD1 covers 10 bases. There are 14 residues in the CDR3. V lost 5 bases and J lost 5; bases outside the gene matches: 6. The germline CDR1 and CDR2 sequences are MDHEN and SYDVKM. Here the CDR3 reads CASSLSGTGDEQYF. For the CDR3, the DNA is TGTGCCAGCAGTCTATCCGGGACAGGGGACGAGCAGTACTTC.

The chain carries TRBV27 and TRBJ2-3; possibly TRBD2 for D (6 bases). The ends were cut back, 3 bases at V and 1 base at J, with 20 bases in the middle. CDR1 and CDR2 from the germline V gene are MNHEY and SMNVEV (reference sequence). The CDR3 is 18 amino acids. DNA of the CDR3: TGTGCCAGCAGTTTGTCGGCTAGCGCGATTTCGGGCACAGATACGCAGTATTTT. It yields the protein CASSLSASAISGTDTQYF.

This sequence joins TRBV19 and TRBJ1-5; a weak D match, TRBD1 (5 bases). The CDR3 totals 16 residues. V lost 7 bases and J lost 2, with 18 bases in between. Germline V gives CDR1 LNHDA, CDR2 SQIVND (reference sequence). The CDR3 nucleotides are TGTGCCAGTACCGCCCGACAGACCCCGGGCAATCAGCCCCAGCATTTT. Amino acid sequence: CASTARQTPGNQPQHF.

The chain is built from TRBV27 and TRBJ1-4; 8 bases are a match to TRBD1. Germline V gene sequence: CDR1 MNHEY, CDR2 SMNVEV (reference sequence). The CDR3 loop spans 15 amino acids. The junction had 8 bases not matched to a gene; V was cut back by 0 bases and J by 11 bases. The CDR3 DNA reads TGTGCCAGCAGTTTATCGGGGCAGGGGGCGGATAAACTGTTTTTT. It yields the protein CASSLSGQGADKLFF.

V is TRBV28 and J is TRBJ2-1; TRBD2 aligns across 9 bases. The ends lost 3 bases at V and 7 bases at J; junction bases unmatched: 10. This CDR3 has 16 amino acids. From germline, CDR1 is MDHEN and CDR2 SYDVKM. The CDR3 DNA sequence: TGTGCCAGCAGTTTCGATTGGACTAGCGTCCTGAATGAGCAGTTCTTC. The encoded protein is CASSFDWTSVLNEQFF.

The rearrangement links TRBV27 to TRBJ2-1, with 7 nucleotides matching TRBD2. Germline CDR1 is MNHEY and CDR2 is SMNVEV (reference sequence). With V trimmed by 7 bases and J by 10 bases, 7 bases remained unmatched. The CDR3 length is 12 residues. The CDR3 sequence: CASTPAGGEQFF. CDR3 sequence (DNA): TGTGCCAGCACCCCGGCCGGGGGGGAGCAGTTCTTC.